A selection of T cell receptor beta chains follows, all from one sample in a study of blood T cell repertoires in COVID-19. The data were produced by immunoSEQ multiplex PCR, yet TCRdb's version contains in-frame clones alone and is incomplete. The sample has 250,000 or so clones; approximately 86% are singletons. The specimen sequenced was PBMCs or T cells enriched from blood (not recorded which). Source of these receptors: a woman between 18 and 29 years old who had recovered from COVID-19. Each CDR3 is given with its conserved first and last residue. The D gene is left open where the match is weak. For some rows the clone size is stated as once, few or many, or as a class when expanded; others skip it.

v_call	j_call	cdr3_length	clone_size	d_call	cdr3_nt	cdr3_aa
TRBV28	TRBJ2-7	15	.	TRBD2	TGTGCCACTGAAGGTTTGGGTAGCGGGGTCTACGAGCAGTACTTC	CATEGLGSGVYEQYF
TRBV11-3	TRBJ2-1	15	.	TRBD2	TGTGCCAGCAGCCGTATAGCGGGGGCCTACAATGAGCAGTTCTTC	CASSRIAGAYNEQFF
TRBV20-1	TRBJ1-6	16	.	.	TGCAGTGCTAGTCCCGCAACCAGCTCCTATAATTCACCCCTCCACTTT	CSASPATSSYNSPLHF
TRBV11-2	TRBJ2-1	16	once	TRBD2	TGTGCCAGCAGCTTTTCGGCGGGAGGACAATACAATGAGCAGTTCTTC	CASSFSAGGQYNEQFF
TRBV19	TRBJ2-2	13	.	.	TGTGCCAGTAGTCAGATAAACACCGGGGAGCTGTTTTTT	CASSQINTGELFF
TRBV30	TRBJ2-5	11	.	.	TGTGCCTGGAGACACGAAGAGACCCAGTACTTC	CAWRHEETQYF
TRBV5-5	TRBJ1-4	17	.	TRBD1	TGTGCCAGCAGCTTGAGTATGACAGGGAGTGCTGTTGAAAAACTGTTTTTT	CASSLSMTGSAVEKLFF
TRBV11-3	TRBJ2-5	15	.	.	TGTGCCAGCAGCTTAAATCCGACAGTCCAAGAGACCCAGTACTTC	CASSLNPTVQETQYF
TRBV7-9	TRBJ1-2	15	.	TRBD1	TGTGCCAGCAGCGTACCGGGACAGGGGTTTTATGGCTACACCTTC	CASSVPGQGFYGYTF
TRBV10-1	TRBJ2-3	14	.	.	TGCGCCAGCAGTGAGTGGGCCAGCACAGATACGCAGTATTTT	CASSEWASTDTQYF
TRBV6-5	TRBJ2-7	16	.	TRBD1	TGTGCCAGCCGTTATGGGGACAGGGAACTTCTCTACGAGCAGTACTTC	CASRYGDRELLYEQYF
TRBV6-6	TRBJ2-7	15	.	.	TGTGCCAGCAGCGCCATTCAGGGTCTAATCCACGAGCAGTACTTC	CASSAIQGLIHEQYF
TRBV27	TRBJ1-1	14	.	.	TGTGCCAGCAGTTTAGCGACTGGGAACACTGAAGCTTTCTTT	CASSLATGNTEAFF
TRBV5-1	TRBJ1-3	15	.	.	TGCGCCAGCAGCCTCGCTCAGGGTAGTGGAAACACCATATATTTT	CASSLAQGSGNTIYF
TRBV15	TRBJ2-7	15	.	.	TGTGCCACCAGCAGAGACCGCCGTCTGAGCTACGAGCAGTACTTC	CATSRDRRLSYEQYF
TRBV9	TRBJ1-2	15	.	TRBD1	TGTGCCAGCAGCGTAGGACAGGGAATAAACTATGGCTACACCTTC	CASSVGQGINYGYTF
TRBV10-2	TRBJ1-6	15	.	TRBD1	TGCGCCAGCAGTGTTACAGGGGACCATAATTCACCCCTCCACTTT	CASSVTGDHNSPLHF